This TCR beta chain is from a study of cytomegalovirus exposure and HLA in healthy donors. CDR3 length equals 15 residues. V gave up 1 base and J gave up 11 bases; unmatched junction bases: 7. CDR1 and CDR2 (germline): SGHVS, FQNEAQ. In the PCR, 60 Vbeta and 13 Jbeta primers were used. The method was immunoSEQ multiplex PCR; TCRdb's version includes in-frame clones alone and lacks a portion of them. Here the sample spans 180,000 or so clones, 75% to 90% being singletons. This clonotype was sampled from a woman aged 45-65 years in good health and CMV-seropositive. This chain connects TRBV7-8 to TRBJ1-6, with 8 bases lining up with TRBD1. Sequencing input: PBMCs. DNA for the CDR3: TGTGCCAGCAGCTTAGGGGGGACAGGACGGACACCCCTCCACTTT. Translation gives CASSLGGTGRTPLHF.